The sequence of this T cell receptor beta chain was determined in a study of blood T cell repertoires in COVID-19. CDR1 is SGHTA and CDR2 is FQGNSA in the germline V gene. V lost 1 base, J lost 6 bases, and 12 bases lay in between. The CDR3 contains 15 residues. Authors' data handling: Estimated nucleated cell counts came from reference gene primer amplification. Generated by immunoSEQ multiplex PCR, the TCRdb table keeps only in-frame clones and is missing some. From that table come the V and J calls and clone size; the DNA was used to work out D and trimming. The sample yields some 260,000 clones, approximately 90% seen once.

V and J are TRBV7-2 and TRBJ2-2; D is possibly TRBD1 (6 bases). Sequenced: peripheral blood. The receptor's source is a woman aged 25 to 39 with COVID-19, enrolled during active disease. The CDR3 protein is CASSLVRQASGELFF. Written as DNA, the CDR3 is TGTGCCAGCAGCTTAGTTCGACAGGCCTCCGGGGAGCTGTTTTTT. The full variable domain, in which reference TRBV7-2 and TRBJ2-2 provide the parts outside the CDR3, is GAGVSQSPSNKVTEKGKDVELRCDPISGHTALYWYRQSLGQGLEFLIYFQGNSAPDKSGLPSDRFSAERTGGSVSTLTIQRTQQEDSAVYLCASSLVRQASGELFFGEGSRLTVL.